The 19 T cell receptor beta chains in this list originate from one sample, sequenced in a study of molecular identifiers for immune sequencing clone quantification. TCRdb called the PCR reads again in MiXCR, with one record for every CDR3 protein. The top ten clones hold about 1.6% of a sample with roughly 71,000 distinct CDR3 sequences, less than 20% of them seen once. Sequencing was performed on naive CD8+ T cells from blood, with Jurkat cell RNA spiked in. Described subset: FACS-sorted CD8+CD4-CCR7+CD45RA+ naive T cells. The receptors come from a human donor in good health. Some libraries in this study had Jurkat cell RNA spiked in.

This clonotype appeared a few times. The conserved closing phenylalanine or tryptophan is absent in this CDR3, likely reflecting a read error. The chain links TRBV20-1 to TRBJ2-7; D not resolved. This CDR3 is built from 13 residues. Germline CDR1 DFQATT, CDR2 SNEGSKA (reference sequence). With 1 base removed from V and 2 bases from J, the gap between germline ends came to 9 bases. The CDR3 DNA is TGCAGTGCTAGAGGTTTGGGTACCTACGAGCAGTACCTC. The encoded protein is CSARGLGTYEQYL.

The CDR3, as DNA: TGTGCCAGCAGACTGACCCGGGGGCCCCAGCATTTT. This gives the protein CASRLTRGPQHF. The chain is built from TRBV21-1 and TRBJ1-5; TRBD1, the D gene given by the table, was not confirmed from the DNA. TRBV21-1 is a documented pseudogene. There are 12 residues in the CDR3.

In this sample, this clonotype turned up many times. The rearrangement joins TRBV5-4 to TRBJ2-1, with a possible D match to TRBD2 (6 bases). Germline assignment: CDR1 SGHNT and CDR2 YYREEE (reference sequence). Trimming took off 1 base at V and 5 bases at J, with 13 bases between the two ends. The CDR3 contains 15 residues. The CDR3 sequence is CASSLMAGPDNEQFF. For the CDR3, the DNA is TGTGCCAGCAGCTTGATGGCGGGACCTGACAATGAGCAGTTCTTC.

This clonotype has ten or more counts. The chain recombines TRBV2 with TRBJ2-3; TRBD2 matches 10 bases. J gave up 4 bases and V 0 bases, and 4 bases lay outside the gene matches. CDR1 SNHLY and CDR2 FYNNEI come from the germline V gene. This CDR3 has 16 residues. Here the CDR3 DNA reads TGTGCCAGCAGTGAAGCTAGCGGGAGGTTTGCAGATACGCAGTATTTT. Its translation is CASSEASGRFADTQYF.

This clonotype came up many times. The chain combines TRBV3-1 with TRBJ2-5; 10 bases line up with TRBD2. CDR1 LGHDT and CDR2 YNNKEL come from the germline V gene (reference sequence). The CDR3 contains 17 residues. V lost 1 base and J lost 0; bases outside the gene matches: 5. In DNA, the CDR3 is TGTGCCAGCAGCCAAGGGGTCGGACTAGCGGACCAAGAGACCCAGTACTTC. Protein: CASSQGVGLADQETQYF.

This clonotype has at least ten counts. The V call is TRBV20-1, the J call TRBJ2-1; 8 bases fit TRBD2. Germline lookup yields CDR1 DFQATT and CDR2 SNEGSKA (reference sequence). The CDR3 sequence is 17 residues long. V was clipped by 0 bases and J by 0 bases; unmatched bases: 7. In DNA form, the CDR3 reads TGCAGTGCTAGAGATCAGGGGACTAGAAGCTCCTACAATGAGCAGTTCTTC. Amino acids: CSARDQGTRSSYNEQFF.

This clonotype was counted many times. J is TRBJ2-7 and V is TRBV27; TRBD2 might be the D (5 bases). Germline CDR1 and CDR2: MNHEY and SMNVEV (reference sequence). This CDR3 has 18 residues. V gave up 3 bases and J gave up 0 bases, with 21 bases separating them. Written as DNA, the CDR3 is TGTGCCAGCAGTTTGGGGAGTACCGAACCCGTTCCCTCCTACGAGCAGTACTTC. Encoded protein: CASSLGSTEPVPSYEQYF.

This clonotype was detected many times. The rearrangement joins TRBV7-2 to TRBJ1-1; no clear D. Trimming removed 3 bases from V and 4 bases from J, with 15 bases in between. The germline CDR1 and CDR2 sequences are SGHTA and FQGNSA. The CDR3 runs to 15 residues. The CDR3 DNA is TGTGCCAGCAGCTTTATAGGGCGGTTGGCCACTGAAGCTTTCTTT. The encoded protein is CASSFIGRLATEAFF.

This clonotype was detected ten times or more. The V call is TRBV6-1, the J call TRBJ1-1, with TRBD1 as a possible D gene (6 bases). V shed 4 bases and J shed 6 bases, with 15 bases lying between them. The CDR3 runs to 14 residues. Germline loops: CDR1 MNHNS, CDR2 SASEGT. CDR3 DNA sequence: TGTGCCAGCAGTGTAAGTCAGGGGACGGCTGAAGCTTTCTTT. This sequence encodes CASSVSQGTAEAFF.

A remark on this clonotype: A much bigger clone sits one base away, suggesting this may be a read error. The chain combines TRBV5-6 with TRBJ1-3; D gene uncertain. Trimming left V 2 bases short and J 6 bases short, with 21 bases between. The length of the CDR3 is 17 residues. CDR1 and CDR2 (germline): SGHDT, YYEEEE. In DNA, the CDR3 is TGTGCCAGCAGCTTATTGACGGTCGGTAGCTCCGAAAACACCATATATTTT. Protein: CASSLLTVGSSENTIYF. The variable domain in full, completed from reference TRBV5-6 and TRBJ1-3, reads DAGVTQSPTHLIKTRGQQVTLRCSPKSGHDTVSWYQQALGQGPQFIFQYYEEEERQRGNFPDRFSGHQFPNYSSELNVNALLLGDSALYLCASSLLTVGSSENTIYFGEGSWLTVV.

About this clonotype: Germline is not matched at one junction end, which may reflect a read error. The chain combines TRBV7-2 with TRBJ2-3; D remains ambiguous. Germline assignment: CDR1 SGHTA and CDR2 FQGNSA. The CDR3 sequence is 13 residues long. CDR3 sequence (DNA): TGTGCCAGGACCTGTTCCGGGTCCCGACACGCAGTATTT. Translating gives CARTCSGSRHAVF.

V gene TRBV19 combines with J gene TRBJ2-1, with D unclear. Trimming took off 7 bases at V and 2 bases at J, with 15 bases between the two ends. Germline CDR1 reads LNHDA; CDR2 reads SQIVND (reference sequence). The CDR3 totals 15 residues. The CDR3 nucleotides are TGTGCCAGTACCCTATCTGGCGGACCCTACAATGAGCAGTTCTTC. This encodes CASTLSGGPYNEQFF.

This clonotype was detected only a few times. V gene TRBV24-1 combines with J gene TRBJ2-1, with D hard to call. In germline, CDR1 is KGHDR, CDR2 SFDVKD. Trimming stripped 3 bases from V and 3 bases from J, with 17 bases between. The CDR3 runs to 17 residues. The CDR3 protein is CATSDPPGQGLYNEQFF. The CDR3 DNA reads TGTGCCACCAGTGATCCGCCCGGCCAAGGGCTCTACAATGAGCAGTTCTTC.

In the case of this clonotype: Possible read error: a much larger clone is one base away. The V gene is TRBV10-3, the J gene TRBJ1-3; no definite D call. This CDR3 has 12 residues. Germline CDR1 ENHRY, CDR2 SYGVKD. This chain's CDR3 is CAISGDLNTTYF. The CDR3 DNA reads TGTGCCATCAGCGGAGATTTAAACACCACATATTTT.

On this clonotype itself: One junction end disagrees with the germline gene, perhaps due to a read error. The rearrangement joins TRBV5-5 to TRBJ1-1; tentative D call: TRBD1 (6 bases). CDR1 and CDR2 (germline): SGHKS, YYEKEE (reference sequence). The CDR3 has 17 residues. CDR3 sequence reads: CASSLGLPLGRDTKAFF. CDR3 in DNA: TGTGCCAGCAGCTTGGGACTCCCACTCGGGAGGGACACTAAAGCTTTCTTT.

Ten or more counts support this clonotype. V gene TRBV19 combines with J gene TRBJ1-1; D may be TRBD1 (5 bases). Trimming took 6 bases from V and 0 from J, leaving 11 bases between them. Germline V lookup: CDR1 LNHDA, CDR2 SQIVND (reference sequence). The CDR3 contains 14 residues. In nucleotides, the CDR3 is TGTGCCAGTAGCGCGGGACCAGTGAACACTGAAGCTTTCTTT. Translated, it gives CASSAGPVNTEAFF. The entire variable domain, with the rest obtained from reference TRBV19 and TRBJ1-1, is as follows: DGGITQSPKYLFRKEGQNVTLSCEQNLNHDAMYWYRQDPGQGLRLIYYSQIVNDFQKGDIAEGYSVSREKKESFPLTVTSAQKNPTAFYLCASSAGPVNTEAFFGQGTRLTVV.

This clonotype occurred a few times. The chain uses TRBV27 and TRBJ2-5; weak D call: TRBD2 (7 bases). The CDR3 is 14 residues long. The V gene lost 5 bases and the J gene lost 5 bases, with 15 bases spanning the gap. Germline CDR1 is MNHEY and CDR2 is SMNVEV (reference sequence). CDR3 amino acids: CASSVVQGGETQYF. In DNA, the CDR3 is TGTGCCAGCAGTGTCGTACAGGGAGGGGAGACCCAGTACTTC.

This clonotype was recorded many times. V usage is TRBV27 and J usage is TRBJ1-5; TRBD1 matches at 8 bases. CDR3 size: 13 residues. The V segment lost 4 bases and the J segment 5 bases; nucleotides outside the gene matches: 1. Germline CDR1 MNHEY, CDR2 SMNVEV (reference sequence). The CDR3 DNA is TGTGCCAGCAGTTGGACAGGGTATCAGCCCCAGCATTTT. Encoded protein: CASSWTGYQPQHF.

This clonotype was picked up a small number of times. A much larger clone lies one base from this, so it may be a read error. This chain joins TRBV2 and TRBJ2-3; D uncertain. This CDR3 contains 15 residues. CDR1 and CDR2 from the germline V gene are SNHLY and FYNNEI. CDR3 DNA sequence: TGTGCCGGCAGTGATGGTACTACTAGCACAGATACGCAGTATTTT. Translating it yields CAGSDGTTSTDTQYF. The variable domain in full, with the rest retrieved from reference TRBV2 and TRBJ2-3, is EPEVTQTPSHQVTQMGQEVILRCVPISNHLYFYWYRQILGQKVEFLVSFYNNEISEKSEIFDDQFSVERPDGSNFTLKIRSTKLEDSAMYFCAGSDGTTSTDTQYFGPGTRLTVL.